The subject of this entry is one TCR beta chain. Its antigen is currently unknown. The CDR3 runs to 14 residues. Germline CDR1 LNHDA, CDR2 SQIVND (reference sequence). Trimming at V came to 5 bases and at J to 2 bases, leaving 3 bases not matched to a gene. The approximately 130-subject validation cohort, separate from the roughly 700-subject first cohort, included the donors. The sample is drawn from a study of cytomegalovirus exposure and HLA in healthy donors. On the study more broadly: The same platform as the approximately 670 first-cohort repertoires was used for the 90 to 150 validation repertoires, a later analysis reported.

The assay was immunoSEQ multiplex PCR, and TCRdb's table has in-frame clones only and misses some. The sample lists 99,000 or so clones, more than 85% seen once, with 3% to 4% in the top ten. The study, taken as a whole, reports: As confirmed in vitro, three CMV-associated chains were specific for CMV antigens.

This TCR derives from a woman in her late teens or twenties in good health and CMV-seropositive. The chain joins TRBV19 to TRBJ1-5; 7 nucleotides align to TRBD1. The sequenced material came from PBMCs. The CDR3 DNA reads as TGTGCCAGTAGTTCAACAGGGGGCAATCAGCCCCAGCATTTT. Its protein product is CASSSTGGNQPQHF.